What follows are 24 T cell receptor beta chains derived from one specimen sequenced in a study of shared clonotypes between healthy human individuals. TCRdb's table, derived via immunoSEQ multiplex PCR, lists solely in-frame clones and lacks some. The sample consists of 2 million to 2.5 million clones, over 85% of them appearing once. Sample: naive CD4+ T cells sorted from blood. The subset denotes: CD45RA+ positively selected. Receptors originate from a man younger than 35 in good health.

CDR3 nucleotides: TGCAGCGTTGTCAGGACCGAGGTCGCTGAAGCTTTCTTT. Protein product: CSVVRTEVAEAFF. This rearrangement joins TRBV29-1 to TRBJ1-1; unclear D gene. The CDR3 has 13 residues. V lost 4 bases and J 6 bases, leaving 15 bases between the germline ends. Germline lookup yields CDR1 SQVTM and CDR2 ANQGSEA.

This clone was observed once. Other DNA sequences from this sample encode an identical CDR3 as well. The rearrangement joins TRBV18 to TRBJ1-4; the match to TRBD1 covers 10 bases. The CDR3 contains 14 residues. Unmatched junction bases numbered 5, after V lost 5 bases and J lost 8 bases. Per germline, CDR1 KGHSH and CDR2 LQKENI. The CDR3 DNA follows: TGTGCCAGCTCATCTGGACAGGGGGGCGAAAAACTGTTTTTT. The encoded protein is CASSSGQGGEKLFF.

This chain connects TRBV9 to TRBJ2-2, with D hard to call. The germline V and J ends were trimmed by 0 bases and 4 bases, with 7 bases remaining between them. Germline CDR1 is SGDLS and CDR2 is YYNGEE. This CDR3 has 14 amino acids. CDR3 DNA: TGTGCCAGCAGCGTAGCTTACGGCACCGGGGAGCTGTTTTTT. It encodes CASSVAYGTGELFF.

This clone appeared a single time. V and J are TRBV20-1 and TRBJ2-1; D is perhaps TRBD1 or TRBD2 (5 bases each). Germline CDR1 is DFQATT and CDR2 is SNEGSKA (reference sequence). Trimming removed 3 bases at V and 10 bases at J, with 10 bases between. This CDR3 spans 11 amino acids. CDR3 loop: CSASGGPEQFF. The CDR3 DNA reads as TGCAGTGCTAGTGGGGGACCCGAGCAGTTCTTC.

J is TRBJ1-1 and V is TRBV5-4; D possibly corresponds to TRBD1 (6 bases). CDR1 is SGHNT, CDR2 YYREEE, per germline (reference sequence). Deletions cut 4 bases from V and 4 bases from J, with 11 bases between. The CDR3 is made up of 13 amino acids. The CDR3 region has the DNA TGTGCCAGCAGCCGCGGGACAATCACTGAAGCTTTCTTT. This gives the protein CASSRGTITEAFF.

This sequence joins TRBV11-2 and TRBJ1-2; D call uncertain. This CDR3 region has 16 residues. The V end lost 1 base, the J end lost 5 bases, and 17 bases lay between the germline ends. Germline V gene lookup returns CDR1 SGHAT and CDR2 FQNNGV. CDR3 protein: CASSLGGGGVGYGYTF. In DNA form, the CDR3 reads TGTGCCAGCAGCTTAGGGGGTGGAGGTGTGGGTTATGGCTACACCTTC.

This clone has a single count. The chain has TRBV28 and TRBJ2-2; tentative D call: TRBD2 (5 bases). The CDR3 is made up of 15 amino acids. CDR1 and CDR2 (germline): MDHEN, SYDVKM. V lost 2 bases to trimming and J lost 4 bases, with 11 bases between them. The CDR3: CASSLTRWSTGELFF. CDR3 DNA: TGTGCCAGCAGTTTAACTAGGTGGAGCACCGGGGAGCTGTTTTTT.

The V gene is TRBV30, the J gene TRBJ1-5, with 10 bases identical to TRBD1. The V and J ends lost 8 bases and 6 bases, in that order; junction bases with no gene match: 7. Germline V gives CDR1 GTSNPN, CDR2 SVGIG (reference sequence). This CDR3 region has 13 residues. The DNA for the CDR3 is TGTGCCGCGAGACAGGGGGCGACTCAGCCCCAGCATTTT. Amino acid sequence: CAARQGATQPQHF. Looking up the rest from reference TRBV30 and TRBJ1-5 gives the full variable domain: SQTIHQWPATLVQPVGSPLSLECTVEGTSNPNLYWYRQAAGRGLQLLFYSVGIGQISSEVPQNLSASRPQDRQFILSSKKLLLSDSGFYLCAARQGATQPQHFGDGTRLSIL.

Note on this clone: Other DNA sequences in this sample translate to the same CDR3. The chain combines TRBV18 with TRBJ2-7; 15 nucleotides line up with TRBD2. V lost 0 bases, J lost 2 bases, and 2 bases stayed unmatched. The germline V gene encodes CDR1 KGHSH and CDR2 LQKENI. The CDR3 length is 17 residues. The DNA of the CDR3 is TGTGCCAGCTCACCACCGGGACTAGCGGGAGGAACCTACGAGCAGTACTTC. This sequence encodes CASSPPGLAGGTYEQYF.

This clone was detected once. This chain joins TRBV5-1 and TRBJ1-1; D is unresolved. Germline CDR1 SGHRS, CDR2 YFSETQ. The CDR3 totals 16 residues. Trimming removed 2 bases from V and 1 base from J, with 15 bases in between. The CDR3 is CASSFVAPLKNTEAFF. CDR3 DNA: TGCGCCAGCAGCTTTGTGGCCCCCCTCAAGAACACTGAAGCTTTCTTT.

The chain carries TRBV5-1 and TRBJ2-7; TRBD2 matches 11 bases. The CDR3 length is 17 residues. V was pared by 4 bases and J by 4 bases, with 13 bases of the junction left unmatched. CDR1 SGHRS and CDR2 YFSETQ come from the germline V gene. CDR3 nucleotide sequence: TGCGCCAGCAGCCAAAGTCCTGGGACTAGCGGCAAGTACGAGCAGTACTTC. Translation gives CASSQSPGTSGKYEQYF.

The chain joins TRBV6-1 to TRBJ1-5; possibly TRBD1 for D (5 bases). V was pared by 3 bases and J by 2 bases, with 17 bases between. Germline CDR1 and CDR2: MNHNS and SASEGT. The CDR3 loop spans 17 amino acids. The DNA for the CDR3 is TGTGCCAGCAGTGAGGGGCTCGGGGGGACCGGCAATCAGCCCCAGCATTTT. This gives the protein CASSEGLGGTGNQPQHF.

This chain joins TRBV27 and TRBJ1-2; TRBD1 might be the D (5 bases). The length of the CDR3 is 13 residues. Germline V gives CDR1 MNHEY, CDR2 SMNVEV (reference sequence). The V end lost 2 bases, the J end lost 5 bases, and 9 bases lay between the germline ends. The chain's CDR3 is CASSLGGTYGYTF. Here the CDR3 DNA reads TGTGCCAGCAGTTTAGGAGGGACTTATGGCTACACCTTC.

The chain is built from TRBV5-1 and TRBJ1-1; D is uncertain. With 3 bases removed from V and 4 bases from J, the gap between germline ends came to 16 bases. Germline lookup yields CDR1 SGHRS and CDR2 YFSETQ. CDR3 length: 15 amino acids. CDR3 region: CASSWTVNSGTEAFF. DNA of the CDR3: TGCGCCAGCAGCTGGACCGTAAACTCGGGCACTGAAGCTTTCTTT.

This chain uses TRBV2 with TRBJ2-7, with TRBD2 matching over 10 bases. Germline V gene sequence: CDR1 SNHLY, CDR2 FYNNEI. Germline trimming cut 5 bases from V and 5 bases from J; bases unmatched to any gene: 9. The CDR3 has 15 residues. The CDR3 nucleotides read TGTGCCAGCAGTTTGAGCGGGAGGGCCACGAACGAGCAGTACTTC. Translated: CASSLSGRATNEQYF. The full variable domain, completed using reference TRBV2 and TRBJ2-7, is EPEVTQTPSHQVTQMGQEVILRCVPISNHLYFYWYRQILGQKVEFLVSFYNNEISEKSEIFDDQFSVERPDGSNFTLKIRSTKLEDSAMYFCASSLSGRATNEQYFGPGTRLTVT.

The chain links TRBV10-3 to TRBJ2-7; 9 bases align to TRBD2. Per the germline V gene, CDR1 is ENHRY and CDR2 is SYGVKD. V lost 4 bases to trimming and J lost 2 bases; unmatched junction nucleotides: 9. The CDR3 is 16 residues long. In nucleotides, the CDR3 is TGTGCCATCAGTGCCGGTCCTAGCGGGAACCCCTACGAGCAGTACTTC. Translated: CAISAGPSGNPYEQYF.

The chain carries TRBV6-5 and TRBJ2-2; 7 positions match TRBD1. The germline V gene encodes CDR1 MNHEY and CDR2 SVGAGI. CDR3 length: 15 amino acids. The ends lost 2 bases at V and 4 bases at J; junction bases unmatched: 4. The CDR3 coding sequence is TGTGCCAGCAGTTACAACAGGGGCCCCACCGGGGAGCTGTTTTTT. The encoded protein is CASSYNRGPTGELFF.

The chain has TRBV19 and TRBJ2-2; D possibly corresponds to TRBD1 (5 bases). V lost 8 bases to trimming and J lost 5 bases, with 12 bases between them. CDR1 is LNHDA, CDR2 SQIVND, per germline (reference sequence). The CDR3 consists of 13 residues. The CDR3 is CASQGLGTGELFF. DNA for the CDR3: TGTGCCAGTCAGGGTCTTGGGACCGGGGAGCTGTTTTTT.

This chain connects TRBV2 to TRBJ2-7, with 7 bases aligning to TRBD1. CDR1 SNHLY and CDR2 FYNNEI come from the germline V gene. Losses at the gene ends were 6 bases for V and 4 bases for J; bases not matched to a gene: 3. The CDR3 has 12 residues. In nucleotides, the CDR3 is TGTGCCAGCAGGCGACAGGGATACGAGCAGTACTTC. Translating gives CASRRQGYEQYF.

The chain couples TRBV28 to TRBJ1-2; TRBD1 might be the D (5 bases). There are 12 residues in the CDR3. Looked up from germline, CDR1 is MDHEN and CDR2 is SYDVKM. Trimming stripped 6 bases from V and 7 bases from J, with 12 bases between. This CDR3 reads CASSQEGFGYTF. In DNA form, the CDR3 reads TGTGCCAGCAGCCAGGAGGGGTTTGGCTACACCTTC.

This chain uses TRBV2 with TRBJ2-1, with D hard to call. The CDR3 is 13 residues long. The V end lost 2 bases, the J end lost 14 bases, and 16 bases lay between the germline ends. The germline CDR1 and CDR2 sequences are SNHLY and FYNNEI. This CDR3 reads CASSENARPQEFF. In DNA, the CDR3 is TGTGCCAGCAGTGAAAATGCGCGGCCGCAGGAGTTCTTC. Supplemented by reference TRBV2 and TRBJ2-1, the full variable domain reads EPEVTQTPSHQVTQMGQEVILRCVPISNHLYFYWYRQILGQKVEFLVSFYNNEISEKSEIFDDQFSVERPDGSNFTLKIRSTKLEDSAMYFCASSENARPQEFFGPGTRLTVL.

The chain is built from TRBV18 and TRBJ2-7, with D hard to call. The V end lost 2 bases, the J end lost 0 bases, and 17 bases lay between the germline ends. This CDR3 is built from 17 residues. The germline V gene encodes CDR1 KGHSH and CDR2 LQKENI. CDR3 in amino acids: CASSPIWAPQASYEQYF. CDR3 nucleotides: TGTGCCAGCTCACCAATTTGGGCACCGCAGGCCTCCTACGAGCAGTACTTC.

The chain has TRBV9 and TRBJ1-6, with 9 nucleotides matching TRBD1. Trimming took 0 bases from V and 9 from J; bases not matched to a gene: 7. The CDR3 covers 16 residues. From germline, CDR1 is SGDLS and CDR2 YYNGEE. The DNA for the CDR3 is TGTGCCAGCAGCGTAGTGCCGGACAGGGGTCGTTCACCCCTCCACTTT. Protein: CASSVVPDRGRSPLHF. Full variable domain (rest looked up from reference TRBV9 and TRBJ1-6): DSGVTQTPKHLITATGQRVTLRCSPRSGDLSVYWYQQSLDQGLQFLIQYYNGEERAKGNILERFSAQQFPDLHSELNLSSLELGDSALYFCASSVVPDRGRSPLHFGNGTRLTVT.

The chain links TRBV4-3 to TRBJ1-5, with D possibly being TRBD1 (5 bases). Trimming pared 2 bases from V and 5 bases from J, leaving 13 bases between. Germline CDR1 LGHNA, CDR2 YSLEER. There are 15 residues in the CDR3. The CDR3 DNA is TGCGCCAGCAGCCAATACCCAGGGACCCATCAGCCCCAGCATTTT. This translates into CASSQYPGTHQPQHF.